These 32 T cell receptor beta chains were sequenced from one sample in a study of T cells in Graves' hyperthyroidism and ophthalmopathy. There were TCR beta CDR3 regions amplified from RNA transcripts. TCR CDR3 underwent first-round RT-PCR with the HTBI primer set. TCRdb used MiXCR to reprocess the multiplex PCR reads, holding one entry per CDR3 protein. This sample has roughly 750,000 distinct CDR3 sequences, with 16% found just once. The specimen was blood. These receptors were taken from a man in his late teens or twenties with Graves' hyperthyroidism.

Comment on this clonotype: A read error may explain this, as a much larger clone is one base away. J is TRBJ2-1 and V is TRBV2, with 8 bases matching TRBD2. J lost 7 bases, V lost 8 bases, and 10 bases had no gene match. Germline lookup yields CDR1 SNHLY and CDR2 FYNNEI. The CDR3 sequence is 14 residues long. DNA of the CDR3: TGTGCCAGCTATAGAAGCGGGAGTAGAAATGAGCAGTTCTTC. The encoded protein is CASYRSGSRNEQFF. The full variable domain, its missing parts supplied by reference TRBV2 and TRBJ2-1, is EPEVTQTPSHQVTQMGQEVILRCVPISNHLYFYWYRQILGQKVEFLVSFYNNEISEKSEIFDDQFSVERPDGSNFTLKIRSTKLEDSAMYFCASYRSGSRNEQFFGPGTRLTVL.

V gene TRBV7-8 combines with J gene TRBJ1-1; possible D gene TRBD1, 6 bases. The V end was cut by 1 base, the J end by 6 bases, with 24 bases between. The CDR3 has 18 amino acids. Germline CDR1 is SGHVS and CDR2 is FQNEAQ. The CDR3 sequence is CASSLVTRPQQGLAEAFF. The CDR3 region has the DNA TGTGCCAGCAGCTTAGTGACAAGACCTCAACAGGGTCTCGCTGAAGCTTTCTTT.

This clonotype was picked up one time. V gene TRBV5-1 combines with J gene TRBJ2-1; D gene ambiguous. CDR1 SGHRS and CDR2 YFSETQ come from the germline V gene. Trimming pared 4 bases from V and 0 bases from J, leaving 14 bases between. The CDR3 loop spans 16 amino acids. The CDR3 sequence: CASSGVFESSYNEQFF. CDR3 DNA sequence: TGCGCCAGCAGCGGGGTCTTCGAGAGCTCCTACAATGAGCAGTTCTTC. The full variable domain, its missing parts supplied by reference TRBV5-1 and TRBJ2-1, is KAGVTQTPRYLIKTRGQQVTLSCSPISGHRSVSWYQQTPGQGLQFLFEYFSETQRNKGNFPGRFSGRQFSNSRSEMNVSTLELGDSALYLCASSGVFESSYNEQFFGPGTRLTVL.

This clonotype appeared a few times. The chain couples TRBV3-2 to TRBJ2-4; the table's D call, TRBD2, has no DNA check behind it. TRBV3-2 is a recognized pseudogene. The CDR3 spans 19 residues. The CDR3 DNA is TGTGCCAGCAGCCAAGACCTTTCCGGGACTAGCGGGGCCAAAAACATTCAGTACTTC. Translation: CASSQDLSGTSGAKNIQYF.

This clonotype was picked up a small number of times. The gene calls are TRBV7-2 and TRBJ2-5; D might be TRBD2 (6 bases). CDR3 length equals 14 residues. Deletions cut 5 bases from V and 7 bases from J, with 17 bases between. CDR1 is SGHTA, CDR2 FQGNSA, per germline. The CDR3 region has the DNA TGTGCCAGCAGCCCCAACCTAACCGGGGGGACCCAGTACTTC. This translates into CASSPNLTGGTQYF.

This clonotype came up many times. The genes are TRBV7-9 and TRBJ2-1; possibly TRBD2 for D (6 bases). The CDR3 contains 13 residues. With 8 bases removed from V and 10 bases from J, the gap between germline ends came to 18 bases. Germline assignment: CDR1 SEHNR and CDR2 FQNEAQ (reference sequence). CDR3 bases: TGTGCCAGCGCCGATGGGACTCCCCGCGAGCAGTTCTTC. Protein: CASADGTPREQFF. The whole variable domain, filled in from reference TRBV7-9 and TRBJ2-1, reads DTGVSQNPRHKITKRGQNVTFRCDPISEHNRLYWYRQTLGQGPEFLTYFQNEAQLEKSRLLSDRFSAERPKGSFSTLEIQRTEQGDSAMYLCASADGTPREQFFGPGTRLTVL.

This clonotype was found once. The chain joins TRBV6-2 or TRBV6-3 to TRBJ2-7; the D gene could be TRBD1 or TRBD2 (5 bases each). V was cut by 5 bases and J by 4 bases, with 12 bases left in between. Per germline, CDR1 MNHEY and CDR2 SVGEGT. The CDR3 sequence is 13 residues long. For the CDR3, the DNA is TGTGCCAGCAGTGCCCGGGACGTATACGAGCAGTACTTC. Translated, it gives CASSARDVYEQYF.

The rearrangement uses TRBV6-9 and TRBJ2-1; 9 bases match TRBD2. Germline assignment: CDR1 MNHGY and CDR2 SVAAGI. The junction had 10 bases not matched to a gene; V was cut back by 3 bases and J by 4 bases. CDR3 size: 17 residues. CDR3 DNA: TGTGCCAGCAGTTACCCTCTTAGCGGGGGAGGGTACAATGAGCAGTTCTTC. Residues: CASSYPLSGGGYNEQFF.

The chain combines TRBV7-6 with TRBJ2-7; D remains ambiguous. Germline V gene lookup returns CDR1 SGHVS and CDR2 FNYEAQ. The CDR3 length is 15 residues. V was pared by 0 bases and J by 3 bases, with 12 bases between. The CDR3 reads CASSLAGAMGYEQYF. The CDR3 region has the DNA TGTGCCAGCAGCTTAGCGGGCGCCATGGGCTACGAGCAGTACTTC.

The genes are TRBV15 and TRBJ1-3, with D unclear. The germline gives CDR1 LNHNV, CDR2 YYDKDF (reference sequence). The CDR3 loop spans 17 amino acids. V was pared by 0 bases and J by 0 bases, with 12 bases between. The CDR3 here is CATSRDLGGPSGNTIYF. The DNA of the CDR3 is TGTGCCACCAGCAGAGATCTCGGAGGGCCCTCTGGAAACACCATATATTTT.

The CDR3 sequence is CASSLSWGGNGYTF. The CDR3 DNA reads TGTGCCAGCAGCTTATCGTGGGGGGGAAATGGCTACACCTTC. The rearrangement uses TRBV7-2 and TRBJ1-2, with D tentatively TRBD1 (5 bases). This CDR3 has 14 residues. Germline CDR1 SGHTA, CDR2 FQGNSA. V lost 2 bases, J lost 6 bases, and 13 bases lay in between.

This clonotype showed up many times. V is TRBV24-1 and J is TRBJ2-7, with TRBD1 matching over 8 bases. After removal of 3 bases from V and 3 bases from J, the junction contained 6 bases not matched to a gene. Germline values: CDR1 KGHDR, CDR2 SFDVKD. CDR3 length equals 15 residues. The CDR3 is CATSDGGTGNYEQYF. In DNA form, the CDR3 reads TGTGCCACCAGTGATGGAGGGACAGGCAACTACGAGCAGTACTTC.

This clonotype was counted at least ten times. The chain joins TRBV18 to TRBJ1-2; no definite D call. This CDR3 contains 13 residues. Germline assignment: CDR1 KGHSH and CDR2 LQKENI. Trimming removed 4 bases at V and 0 bases at J, with 6 bases between. CDR3 loop: CASSQPSNYGYTF. The CDR3 DNA is TGTGCCAGCTCACAACCATCTAACTATGGCTACACCTTC.

This clonotype was detected ten times or more. The chain carries TRBV12-3 or TRBV12-4 and TRBJ1-2, with D tentatively TRBD1 (6 bases). V lost 4 bases and J 7 bases, leaving 7 bases between the germline ends. The CDR3 length is 11 residues. CDR3 sequence: CASSSGVGYTF. The CDR3 DNA follows: TGTGCCAGCAGTTCAGGGGTTGGCTACACCTTC.

This clonotype has more than one count but fewer than ten. The genes are TRBV20-1 and TRBJ1-4; D is undetermined. V was clipped by 6 bases and J by 5 bases, with 16 bases between them. This CDR3 contains 14 residues. Looked up from germline, CDR1 is DFQATT and CDR2 is SNEGSKA (reference sequence). The CDR3 protein is CSASRGSLNEKLFF. As DNA, the CDR3 is TGCAGTGCCAGTCGGGGTTCCTTAAATGAAAAACTGTTTTTT.

CDR3 sequence (DNA): TGTGCCAGCAGCTTATGGGGAGCAGGGGGGGGCAATGAGCAGTTCTTC. It specifies CASSLWGAGGGNEQFF. The J gene is TRBJ2-1, the V gene TRBV11-2; either TRBD1 or TRBD2 may fit D (7 bases each). Germline loops: CDR1 SGHAT, CDR2 FQNNGV. The CDR3 has 16 residues. Trimming left V 2 bases short and J 6 bases short, with 17 bases between.

This clonotype was detected ten times or more. This sequence joins TRBV20-1 and TRBJ1-6; D not resolved. Between the trimmed V and J ends, which lost 5 bases and 7 bases, there was a span of 21 bases. This CDR3 is built from 16 residues. The germline V gene has CDR1 DFQATT and CDR2 SNEGSKA (reference sequence). CDR3 in DNA: TGCAGTGCTCCCTCAAGGAGTAGGACGGAGAATTCACCCCTCCACTTT. Encoded protein: CSAPSRSRTENSPLHF.

This clonotype has a handful of counts. The rearrangement joins TRBV7-9 to TRBJ2-1, with TRBD2 matching 7 bases. V lost 2 bases and J lost 0; bases outside the gene matches: 16. Germline V lookup: CDR1 SEHNR, CDR2 FQNEAQ (reference sequence). The CDR3 length is 20 residues. CDR3 in DNA: TGTGCCAGCAGCTTACTTCGAGCGGGAACTAGCGTCAGCTCCTACAATGAGCAGTTCTTC. Protein: CASSLLRAGTSVSSYNEQFF.

This clonotype was detected many times. The chain employs TRBV27 and TRBJ2-7; D gene uncertain. The germline CDR1 and CDR2 sequences are MNHEY and SMNVEV (reference sequence). Trimming cost V 2 bases and J 5 bases, with 10 bases left between them. The CDR3 is 13 residues long. CDR3 in DNA: TGTGCCAGCAGTTTACTACCCTTAGACGAGCAGTACTTC. Amino acids: CASSLLPLDEQYF.

V gene TRBV20-1 combines with J gene TRBJ1-2; tentative D call: TRBD1 (5 bases). The CDR3 runs 12 residues. The V and J ends lost 6 bases and 4 bases respectively, with 12 bases between them. The germline V gene encodes CDR1 DFQATT and CDR2 SNEGSKA (reference sequence). In DNA form, the CDR3 reads TGCAGTGCCAGAAGGGGCGGCTATGGCTACACCTTC. Translation gives CSARRGGYGYTF.

The chain couples TRBV7-8 to TRBJ1-2; no clear D. V lost 1 base to trimming and J lost 0 bases, with 12 bases between them. The germline V gene has CDR1 SGHVS and CDR2 FQNEAQ. This CDR3 comprises 16 residues. The CDR3 nucleotides are TGTGCCAGCAGCTTAGTGGCAGGAGTGGCTAACTATGGCTACACCTTC. It encodes CASSLVAGVANYGYTF.

The sample holds many counts of this clonotype. The chain is built from TRBV28 and TRBJ1-4; tentatively, D is TRBD1 (6 bases). CDR1 and CDR2 (germline): MDHEN, SYDVKM. The CDR3 consists of 15 residues. V was clipped by 6 bases and J by 13 bases, with 24 bases between them. CDR3 region: CASRVTGTPMNGLFF. The CDR3 bases are TGTGCCAGCAGAGTAACCGGGACACCCATGAATGGACTGTTTTTT. Filled out from reference TRBV28 and TRBJ1-4, the complete variable domain reads DVKVTQSSRYLVKRTGEKVFLECVQDMDHENMFWYRQDPGLGLRLIYFSYDVKMKEKGDIPEGYSVSREKKERFSLILESASTNQTSMYLCASRVTGTPMNGLFFGSGTQLSVL.

This clonotype was seen ten or more times. The chain joins TRBV6-1 to TRBJ2-7, with no clear D. The CDR3 loop spans 14 amino acids. The V gene's germline CDR1 is MNHNS and CDR2 SASEGT. The germline V and J ends were trimmed by 6 bases and 0 bases, with 12 bases remaining between them. The CDR3 loop reads CASRFRLNSYEQYF. The CDR3 DNA is TGTGCCAGCAGATTCCGACTCAACTCCTACGAGCAGTACTTC.

This clonotype was observed many times. CDR3 loop: CASKRQGTSYEQYF. The DNA for the CDR3 is TGTGCCAGCAAAAGACAGGGGACCTCCTACGAGCAGTACTTC. The J gene is TRBJ2-7, the V gene TRBV6-1; 8 bases fit TRBD1. The germline gives CDR1 MNHNS, CDR2 SASEGT. The V segment lost 7 bases and the J segment 0 bases; nucleotides outside the gene matches: 5. The CDR3 runs to 14 residues.

The chain couples TRBV3-1 to TRBJ1-6; D call uncertain. Trimming shortened V by 2 bases and J by 10 bases, and 9 bases separated the two germline ends. The CDR3 covers 13 residues. CDR1 and CDR2 from the germline V gene are LGHDT and YNNKEL (reference sequence). The CDR3 spells CASSQRFQSPLHF. The DNA for the CDR3 is TGTGCCAGCAGCCAACGATTTCAGTCACCCCTCCACTTT.

At least ten counts were recorded for this clonotype. The chain links TRBV18 to TRBJ1-1, with 10 bases matching TRBD1. CDR3 size: 16 residues. Germline V CDR1 and CDR2: KGHSH, LQKENI. Unmatched junction bases numbered 6, after V lost 2 bases and J lost 3 bases. The CDR3 DNA is TGTGCCAGCTCACCAGCCGGGACAGGGGATTACACTGAAGCTTTCTTT. Translated: CASSPAGTGDYTEAFF.

This clonotype occurred many times. The rearrangement uses TRBV2 and TRBJ1-4; a possible D gene is TRBD1 (5 bases). Trimming left V 7 bases short and J 8 bases short, with 17 bases between. CDR1 is SNHLY and CDR2 is FYNNEI in the germline V gene. The CDR3 spans 14 residues. CDR3 nucleotide sequence: TGTGCCAGCATCGCCGGGGGGTCAAGGGAAAAACTGTTTTTT. This codes for CASIAGGSREKLFF.

At least ten counts were recorded for this clonotype. The chain has TRBV28 and TRBJ2-7; a weak D match, TRBD2 (5 bases). Germline loops: CDR1 MDHEN, CDR2 SYDVKM. Trimming shortened V by 4 bases and J by 5 bases, and 18 bases separated the two germline ends. This CDR3 spans 15 amino acids. The CDR3 loop reads CASSSPIYAGNEQYF. As DNA, the CDR3 is TGTGCCAGCAGTTCTCCAATTTACGCCGGGAACGAGCAGTACTTC.

This clonotype was counted many times. The V call is TRBV7-9, the J call TRBJ1-1, with D possibly being TRBD1 (5 bases). Germline V gives CDR1 SEHNR, CDR2 FQNEAQ (reference sequence). The CDR3 contains 15 residues. V dropped 1 base and J dropped 0 bases, with 9 bases sitting between them. This CDR3 reads CASSLGGGLNTEAFF. CDR3 sequence (DNA): TGTGCCAGCAGCTTAGGGGGGGGTCTGAACACTGAAGCTTTCTTT.

This clonotype was recorded at least ten times. The gene calls are TRBV20-1 and TRBJ1-3, with 10 bases aligning to TRBD1. The CDR3 runs 16 residues. The V segment lost 2 bases and the J segment 3 bases; nucleotides outside the gene matches: 7. Germline V gene data show CDR1 as DFQATT and CDR2 as SNEGSKA (reference sequence). The CDR3: CSARSGQGRYGNTIYF. Here the CDR3 DNA reads TGCAGTGCTAGATCGGGACAGGGGCGGTATGGAAACACCATATATTTT.

V and J are TRBV10-3 and TRBJ2-7; D remains unclear. CDR1 ENHRY and CDR2 SYGVKD come from the germline V gene. CDR3 length: 15 amino acids. The V and J ends lost 0 bases and 2 bases respectively, with 11 bases between them. The CDR3 region has the DNA TGTGCCATCAGTGAGTCCGGGCAGGTAACCTACGAGCAGTACTTC. Amino acid sequence: CAISESGQVTYEQYF.

This clonotype was found many times. The chain uses TRBV7-2 and TRBJ2-1; 9 nucleotides match TRBD1. Germline V gene sequence: CDR1 SGHTA, CDR2 FQGNSA. The CDR3 length is 16 residues. V dropped 6 bases and J dropped 9; count of bases not matched to a gene: 15. The chain's CDR3 is CASSYSGTGILFEQFF. CDR3 DNA sequence: TGTGCCAGCAGTTACTCCGGGACAGGGATACTATTTGAGCAGTTCTTC.